The rows below give T cell receptor beta chains drawn from one sample of a study of regulatory T cells in long-lasting Graves disease. MiXCR, run by TCRdb on the multiplex PCR reads, gives a single entry per CDR3 protein. The sample carries about 470,000 distinct CDR3 sequences, roughly a fifth recorded once. Sequencing was performed on peripheral blood mononuclear cells (PBMCs), taken when the disease was refractory, from a patient treated with antithyroid drugs. The source is a female donor with Graves disease. Each CDR3 is given with its conserved first and last residue. Each record gives: V gene, clone size, J gene, D gene, CDR3 DNA, CDR3 protein. The D gene is left open where the match is weak. Only some rows state a clone size, as once, few, many or a class for expanded clones.

v_call: TRBV6-2/TRBV6-3
clone_size: few
j_call: TRBJ1-5
d_call: -
cdr3_nt: TGTGCCAGCAGTTACGGGAACAGCCCAAATCAGCCCCAGCATTTT
cdr3_aa: CASSYGNSPNQPQHF

v_call: TRBV5-1
clone_size: few
j_call: TRBJ1-6
d_call: -
cdr3_nt: TGCGCCAGCAGGCCGGGACACGGTAATAATTCACCCCTCCACTTT
cdr3_aa: CASRPGHGNNSPLHF

v_call: TRBV5-1
clone_size: -
j_call: TRBJ1-6
d_call: TRBD1
cdr3_nt: TGCGCCAGCAGCTTGGGACAGGGGGTTGTGGGTTCACCCCTCCACTTT
cdr3_aa: CASSLGQGVVGSPLHF

v_call: TRBV28
clone_size: many
j_call: TRBJ2-4
d_call: -
cdr3_nt: TGTGCCAGCAGTTCTGTGAATGTAGCCAAAAACATTCAGTACTTC
cdr3_aa: CASSSVNVAKNIQYF

v_call: TRBV19
clone_size: few
j_call: TRBJ1-5
d_call: -
cdr3_nt: TGTGCCAGTAGTATAGCCAATCAGCCCCAGCATTTT
cdr3_aa: CASSIANQPQHF

v_call: TRBV7-9
clone_size: -
j_call: TRBJ1-3
d_call: -
cdr3_nt: TGTGCCAGCAGCTCCCTAATATTACGGGGTGGTGGAAACACCATATATTTT
cdr3_aa: CASSSLILRGGGNTIYF

v_call: TRBV29-1
clone_size: -
j_call: TRBJ2-5
d_call: TRBD1
cdr3_nt: TGCAGCGTTACAGGGGCCCAAGAGACCCAGTACTTC
cdr3_aa: CSVTGAQETQYF

v_call: TRBV28
clone_size: many
j_call: TRBJ1-4
d_call: -
cdr3_nt: TGTGCCAGCAGCAAGACCTCGGGAGCGGAAAAACTGTTTTTT
cdr3_aa: CASSKTSGAEKLFF

v_call: TRBV11-2
clone_size: many
j_call: TRBJ2-2
d_call: TRBD2
cdr3_nt: TGTGCCACCTCGGGACTAGCTTTGAACACCGGGGAGCTGTTTTTT
cdr3_aa: CATSGLALNTGELFF

v_call: TRBV28
clone_size: many
j_call: TRBJ1-4
d_call: -
cdr3_nt: TGTGCCAGCAGCTCGGGACGAGGCCTTAATGAAAAACTGTTTTTT
cdr3_aa: CASSSGRGLNEKLFF

v_call: TRBV28
clone_size: many
j_call: TRBJ2-7
d_call: TRBD2
cdr3_nt: TGTGCCACCCAGGGAGGGAGCTACGAGCAGTACTTC
cdr3_aa: CATQGGSYEQYF

v_call: TRBV28
clone_size: few
j_call: TRBJ2-3
d_call: -
cdr3_nt: TGTGCCAGCAGTTCCAAACAGAGCACAGATACGCAGTATTTT
cdr3_aa: CASSSKQSTDTQYF

v_call: TRBV7-9
clone_size: many
j_call: TRBJ2-5
d_call: -
cdr3_nt: TGTGCCAGCAGCTTACTAGGGGATGGGACAAGAGTTCTTGCTTTGGAGACCCAGTACTTC
cdr3_aa: CASSLLGDGTRVLALETQYF

v_call: TRBV30
clone_size: -
j_call: TRBJ1-1
d_call: -
cdr3_nt: TGTGCCTGGAGTGTCCAGGCTGAAGCTTTCTTT
cdr3_aa: CAWSVQAEAFF

v_call: TRBV7-8
clone_size: -
j_call: TRBJ2-7
d_call: -
cdr3_nt: TGTGCCAGCAGCTTACGTTCTGAGGGGGGCGAGCAGTACTTC
cdr3_aa: CASSLRSEGGEQYF

v_call: TRBV6-9
clone_size: many
j_call: TRBJ1-4
d_call: -
cdr3_nt: TGTGCCAGCAGTTACTCACACAGGGCAACTAATGAAAAACTGTTTTTT
cdr3_aa: CASSYSHRATNEKLFF

v_call: TRBV4-1
clone_size: -
j_call: TRBJ1-1
d_call: -
cdr3_nt: TGCGCCAGCGCCGAATGGAGTTTTCGGGGGCGGATCACTGAAGCTTTCTTT
cdr3_aa: CASAEWSFRGRITEAFF

v_call: TRBV3-1
clone_size: -
j_call: TRBJ2-7
d_call: -
cdr3_nt: TGTGCCAGCAGCTGGGACACTCTGTCCTACGAGCAGTACTTC
cdr3_aa: CASSWDTLSYEQYF

v_call: TRBV3-1
clone_size: -
j_call: TRBJ1-1
d_call: TRBD1
cdr3_nt: TGTGCCAGCAGCCTCGGACAGGCCGAGAACACTGAAGCTTTCTTT
cdr3_aa: CASSLGQAENTEAFF

v_call: TRBV30
clone_size: few
j_call: TRBJ2-6
d_call: -
cdr3_nt: TGTGCCTGGAGTGGGGGCTCTGGGGCCAACGTCCTGACTTTC
cdr3_aa: CAWSGGSGANVLTF

v_call: TRBV20-1
clone_size: few
j_call: TRBJ1-1
d_call: -
cdr3_nt: TGCAGTGCTAGCAGACAGTCGAACACTGAAGCTTTCTTT
cdr3_aa: CSASRQSNTEAFF

v_call: TRBV28
clone_size: many
j_call: TRBJ1-6
d_call: -
cdr3_nt: TGTGCCAGCACTGAACCCGTGGTTAATTCACCCCTCCACTTT
cdr3_aa: CASTEPVVNSPLHF

v_call: TRBV19
clone_size: -
j_call: TRBJ2-1
d_call: -
cdr3_nt: TGTGCCAGTACCCCTTCCCGCCATCGGTCCTACAATGAGCAGTTCTTC
cdr3_aa: CASTPSRHRSYNEQFF

v_call: TRBV24-1
clone_size: few
j_call: TRBJ2-7
d_call: -
cdr3_nt: TGTGCCACCCAACGGGGCGGAACCTACGAGCAGTACTTC
cdr3_aa: CATQRGGTYEQYF

v_call: TRBV20-1
clone_size: few
j_call: TRBJ2-7
d_call: -
cdr3_nt: TGCAGTGCTAGACCGGCCGCATACGAGCAGTACTTC
cdr3_aa: CSARPAAYEQYF

v_call: TRBV19
clone_size: few
j_call: TRBJ2-7
d_call: TRBD1
cdr3_nt: TGTGCCAGTAGTCGACAGGGCTCGCACGAGCAGTACTTC
cdr3_aa: CASSRQGSHEQYF

v_call: TRBV19
clone_size: few
j_call: TRBJ1-1
d_call: -
cdr3_nt: TGTGCCAGTAGTATCCTGGTGGAGGGCCCGTACACTGAAGCTTTCTTT
cdr3_aa: CASSILVEGPYTEAFF

v_call: TRBV11-3
clone_size: many
j_call: TRBJ1-1
d_call: TRBD1
cdr3_nt: TGTGCCAGCAGGTCGACAGGGTGGGGGACTGAAGCTTTCTTT
cdr3_aa: CASRSTGWGTEAFF

v_call: TRBV4-1
clone_size: once
j_call: TRBJ1-3
d_call: TRBD1
cdr3_nt: TGCGCCAGCAGCCCCCGGGACAGGGACTACTCTGGAAACACCATATATTTT
cdr3_aa: CASSPRDRDYSGNTIYF

v_call: TRBV7-6
clone_size: -
j_call: TRBJ2-5
d_call: -
cdr3_nt: TGTGCCAGCAGCTTAGAGGGGAGCGGAGAGACCCAGTACTTC
cdr3_aa: CASSLEGSGETQYF

v_call: TRBV4-1
clone_size: few
j_call: TRBJ1-1
d_call: -
cdr3_nt: TGCGCCAGCAGCCAAATCGGACGTACTGAAGCTTTCTTT
cdr3_aa: CASSQIGRTEAFF

v_call: TRBV7-2
clone_size: -
j_call: TRBJ2-7
d_call: TRBD2
cdr3_nt: TGTGCCAGCAGCCTCGGACTAGCGGGATCTTTCTACGAGCAGTACTTC
cdr3_aa: CASSLGLAGSFYEQYF

v_call: TRBV20-1
clone_size: few
j_call: TRBJ2-7
d_call: -
cdr3_nt: TGCAGTGCTAGGTCCGAGCCAGGGTCCTACGAGCAGTACTTC
cdr3_aa: CSARSEPGSYEQYF

v_call: TRBV6-2/TRBV6-3
clone_size: many
j_call: TRBJ2-2
d_call: TRBD2
cdr3_nt: TGTGCCAGCAGTTACTCCCCCCGGGGACTAGCGGGCCAGACAGGGGAGCTGTTTTTT
cdr3_aa: CASSYSPRGLAGQTGELFF

v_call: TRBV20-1
clone_size: -
j_call: TRBJ1-5
d_call: TRBD1
cdr3_nt: TGCAGTGCAGCCCCCCCCTGGACAGGGGGGTTGGGGCAGCCCCAGCATTTT
cdr3_aa: CSAAPPWTGGLGQPQHF

v_call: TRBV29-1
clone_size: many
j_call: TRBJ1-2
d_call: -
cdr3_nt: TGCAGCGTTGTGGGGACGGGACAAGGCAACTATGGCTACACCTTC
cdr3_aa: CSVVGTGQGNYGYTF

v_call: TRBV4-1
clone_size: -
j_call: TRBJ2-7
d_call: -
cdr3_nt: TGCGCCAGCAGCCAAGATGAGGACGAGCAGTACTTC
cdr3_aa: CASSQDEDEQYF

v_call: TRBV6-1
clone_size: few
j_call: TRBJ1-1
d_call: -
cdr3_nt: TGTGCCAGCAGTGAGATAGGCAGTAAGGCTTTCTTT
cdr3_aa: CASSEIGSKAFF

v_call: TRBV15
clone_size: -
j_call: TRBJ1-3
d_call: -
cdr3_nt: TGTGCCACCAGCAGAGATTTGGTCTCTGGAAACACCATATATTTT
cdr3_aa: CATSRDLVSGNTIYF

v_call: TRBV3-1
clone_size: -
j_call: TRBJ2-3
d_call: -
cdr3_nt: TGTGCCACCCGGAGCACAGATACGCAGTATTTT
cdr3_aa: CATRSTDTQYF

v_call: TRBV5-6
clone_size: -
j_call: TRBJ1-1
d_call: -
cdr3_nt: TGTGCCAGCAGCTTGGGGGGGCATGGGAGCACTGAAGCTTCCTTT
cdr3_aa: CASSLGGHGSTEASF

v_call: TRBV19
clone_size: many
j_call: TRBJ2-5
d_call: -
cdr3_nt: TGTGCCACCCGTCGGTCCAGGGGCCAAGAGACCCAGTACTTC
cdr3_aa: CATRRSRGQETQYF

v_call: TRBV27
clone_size: many
j_call: TRBJ1-4
d_call: -
cdr3_nt: TGTGCCAGCAGTTTAGAGGTACGGTCTGAAAAACTGTTTTTT
cdr3_aa: CASSLEVRSEKLFF

v_call: TRBV28
clone_size: many
j_call: TRBJ1-2
d_call: -
cdr3_nt: TGTGCCAGCAGGTTAAGGAGGGGGGAACGGATTAACTATGGCTACACCTTC
cdr3_aa: CASRLRRGERINYGYTF

v_call: TRBV29-1
clone_size: many
j_call: TRBJ2-5
d_call: -
cdr3_nt: TGCAGCGTTGCGCTAGTTCAGTCAACCGCTCAAGAGACCCAGTACTTC
cdr3_aa: CSVALVQSTAQETQYF

v_call: TRBV11-3
clone_size: few
j_call: TRBJ1-1
d_call: TRBD1
cdr3_nt: TGTGCCAGCGGGAGGGGGCCCACTGAAGCTTTCTTT
cdr3_aa: CASGRGPTEAFF

v_call: TRBV2
clone_size: many
j_call: TRBJ2-5
d_call: -
cdr3_nt: TGTGCCAGCAGAAGCGGACTAACCCAAGAGACCCAGTACTTC
cdr3_aa: CASRSGLTQETQYF

v_call: TRBV28
clone_size: many
j_call: TRBJ1-1
d_call: TRBD1
cdr3_nt: TGTGCCAGCAGTTTCCCGGGACAGGGAACGAACACTGAAGCTTTCTTT
cdr3_aa: CASSFPGQGTNTEAFF

v_call: TRBV10-3
clone_size: few
j_call: TRBJ1-1
d_call: TRBD1
cdr3_nt: TGTGCCATCAGCACGGGACAGGGGGGGAACACTGAAGCTTTCTTT
cdr3_aa: CAISTGQGGNTEAFF

v_call: TRBV4-3
clone_size: few
j_call: TRBJ1-4
d_call: -
cdr3_nt: TGCGCCAGCAGCCAAGACCGGGTCCGTGAAAAACTGTTTTTT
cdr3_aa: CASSQDRVREKLFF

v_call: TRBV27
clone_size: many
j_call: TRBJ2-5
d_call: TRBD2
cdr3_nt: TGTGCCAGCAGTTTAGATCGACTAGCGGGAGGGCTGGAGACCCAGTACTTC
cdr3_aa: CASSLDRLAGGLETQYF

v_call: TRBV7-9
clone_size: once
j_call: TRBJ2-2
d_call: -
cdr3_nt: TGTGCCAGCAGCTCCTGGACAGGGAGGGACACCGGGGAGCTGTTTTTT
cdr3_aa: CASSSWTGRDTGELFF

v_call: TRBV12-3/TRBV12-4
clone_size: many
j_call: TRBJ1-5
d_call: -
cdr3_nt: TGTGCCAGCAGTTTATATCGGGGGTCGGAACAGCCCCAGCATTTT
cdr3_aa: CASSLYRGSEQPQHF

v_call: TRBV20-1
clone_size: few
j_call: TRBJ1-2
d_call: -
cdr3_nt: TGCAGTGCTAGATGGACAGTTAGTTATGGCTACACCTTC
cdr3_aa: CSARWTVSYGYTF

v_call: TRBV28
clone_size: many
j_call: TRBJ1-4
d_call: -
cdr3_nt: TGTGCCAGCAGTTCTGGGGGGGGTGCTAATGAAAAACTGTTTTTT
cdr3_aa: CASSSGGGANEKLFF

v_call: TRBV27
clone_size: many
j_call: TRBJ1-5
d_call: -
cdr3_nt: TGTGCCAGCGGTTTCAATCAGCCCCAGCATTTT
cdr3_aa: CASGFNQPQHF

v_call: TRBV7-2
clone_size: -
j_call: TRBJ2-5
d_call: TRBD2
cdr3_nt: TGTGCCAGCAGCACGAGCGGGGTACGAGAGACCCAGTACTTC
cdr3_aa: CASSTSGVRETQYF

v_call: TRBV6-1
clone_size: many
j_call: TRBJ1-1
d_call: -
cdr3_nt: TGTGCCAGCGGCCCCCTTGGAACTGAAGCTTTCTTT
cdr3_aa: CASGPLGTEAFF

v_call: TRBV7-9
clone_size: -
j_call: TRBJ2-7
d_call: TRBD1
cdr3_nt: TGTGCCAGCGGCTCCAAACAACAGGGGAGAAGGAACTACGAGCAGTACTTC
cdr3_aa: CASGSKQQGRRNYEQYF

v_call: TRBV11-1
clone_size: many
j_call: TRBJ1-1
d_call: -
cdr3_nt: TGTGCCAGCAGCTTAGTCGGCACGGAGAACACTGAAGCTTTCTTT
cdr3_aa: CASSLVGTENTEAFF